The following is a T cell receptor beta chain sequence with its context. Antigen: not known. The sample belongs to a study of blood T cells in healthy people across ages. Sample-barcoded 5' priming and a J-beta primer mix drove a second PCR of roughly 6 to 12 cycles. TCRdb re-called the 5' RACE reads through MiXCR, storing one row per CDR3 protein. The repertoire consists of around 1,000,000 distinct CDR3 sequences, with approximately 26% occurring once and the leading ten covering around 0.7%. The study, taken as a whole, reports: Changes in expanded clonotypes were possibly confounded, as the CMV status of donors was unknown. The lack of PBMC sorting stopped any conclusive naive versus antigen-experienced comparison.

In addition, the sample was reused for a study of T cells of mothers and their children.

Sequences were obtained from blood. The TCR comes from a girl under 10 years old in good health.

This chain's CDR3 is CASSYSAATGNTEAFF. CDR3 DNA sequence: TGTGCCAGCAGTTACTCGGCCGCCACAGGGAACACTGAAGCTTTCTTT. This rearrangement joins TRBV6-6 to TRBJ1-1, with D perhaps TRBD1 (5 bases). CDR1 MNHNY and CDR2 SVGAGI come from the germline V gene (reference sequence). This CDR3 is built from 16 residues. The V end lost 0 bases, the J end lost 1 base, and 12 bases lay between the germline ends.